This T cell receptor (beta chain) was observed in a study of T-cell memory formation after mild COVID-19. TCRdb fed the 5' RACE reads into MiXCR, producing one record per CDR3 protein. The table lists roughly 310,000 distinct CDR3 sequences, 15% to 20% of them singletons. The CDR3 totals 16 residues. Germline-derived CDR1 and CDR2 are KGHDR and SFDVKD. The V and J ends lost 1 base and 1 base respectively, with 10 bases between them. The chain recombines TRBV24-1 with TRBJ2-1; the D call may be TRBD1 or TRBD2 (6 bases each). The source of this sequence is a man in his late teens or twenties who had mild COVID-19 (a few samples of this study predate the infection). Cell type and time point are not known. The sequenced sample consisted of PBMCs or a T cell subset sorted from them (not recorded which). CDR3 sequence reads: CATSDLGGGSYNEQFF. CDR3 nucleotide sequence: TGTGCCACCAGTGATTTAGGAGGGGGATCCTACAATGAGCAGTTCTTC.